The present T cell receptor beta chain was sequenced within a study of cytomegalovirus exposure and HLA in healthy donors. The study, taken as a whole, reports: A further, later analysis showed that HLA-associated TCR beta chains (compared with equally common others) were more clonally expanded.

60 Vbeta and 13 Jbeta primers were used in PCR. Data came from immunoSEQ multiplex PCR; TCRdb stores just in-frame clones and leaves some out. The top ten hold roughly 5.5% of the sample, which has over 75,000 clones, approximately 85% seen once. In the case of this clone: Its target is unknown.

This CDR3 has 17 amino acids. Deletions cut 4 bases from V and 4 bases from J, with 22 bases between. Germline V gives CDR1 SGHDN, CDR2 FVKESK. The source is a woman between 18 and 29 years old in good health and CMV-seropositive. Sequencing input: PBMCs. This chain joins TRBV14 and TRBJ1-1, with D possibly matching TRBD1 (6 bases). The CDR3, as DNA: TGTGCCAGCAGCCTCGAAATGCTAAGGGGGGGGAGCACTGAAGCTTTCTTT. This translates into CASSLEMLRGGSTEAFF.